The 6 T cell receptor beta chains below all came from one sample that was sequenced in a study of patients and donors after allogeneic stem cell transplantation (dated by TCRdb to 2020 to 2022). Library prep was done by RT-PCR. Sequencing was performed on a NextSeq 550. TCRdb cleaned the public reads at Q25 with fastp, built clones with MiXCR and kept in-frame beta chains. Rows are combined by CDR3 protein, so each entry shows the most common genes and DNA. The sample table lists hundreds of thousands of distinct CDR3 sequences, 16% of them with a count of one. The ten largest clonotypes hold about 7% of the sample. Sequenced material: blood, either unsorted or a sorted T cell fraction (not recorded which). Receptors originate from a human donor who was either an allogeneic HSCT recipient or a stem cell or donor lymphocyte infusion donor (not recorded which). It is not recorded whose cells these are; they may come from a transplant donor.

This clonotype was seen many times. The rearrangement uses TRBV18 and TRBJ1-5, with D unclear. Germline V CDR1 and CDR2: KGHSH, LQKENI. The length of the CDR3 is 13 residues. V shed 3 bases and J shed 1 base, with 4 bases lying between them. CDR3 sequence reads: CASSPGSNQPQHF. CDR3 nucleotide sequence: TGTGCCAGCTCACCCGGGAGCAATCAGCCCCAGCATTTT.

This sequence joins TRBV3-1 and TRBJ2-5; a possible D gene is TRBD2 (6 bases). The CDR3 contains 13 residues. From germline, CDR1 is LGHDT and CDR2 YNNKEL (reference sequence). V was trimmed by 4 bases and J by 5 bases, leaving 11 bases between them. CDR3 protein: CASSPRDLETQYF. The DNA for the CDR3 is TGTGCCAGCAGCCCTCGGGACTTGGAGACCCAGTACTTC.

This clonotype has only a few counts. This chain connects TRBV10-3 to TRBJ2-7; TRBD1 might be the D (5 bases). The length of the CDR3 is 17 residues. CDR1 and CDR2 from the germline V gene are ENHRY and SYGVKD. Trimming shortened V by 0 bases and J by 0 bases, and 15 bases separated the two germline ends. CDR3 sequence reads: CAISESTSGLLSYEQYF. Written as DNA, the CDR3 is TGTGCCATCAGTGAGTCTACTTCAGGGCTTCTCTCCTACGAGCAGTACTTC.

This clonotype has only a few counts. V usage is TRBV5-1 and J usage is TRBJ2-7; TRBD1 matches 8 bases. V gave up 4 bases and J gave up 7 bases; unmatched junction bases: 10. The CDR3 runs 14 residues. The germline V gene has CDR1 SGHRS and CDR2 YFSETQ. The DNA for the CDR3 is TGCGCCAGCAGCGCCGGACAGGGTGGAGTTGAGCAGTACTTC. Residues: CASSAGQGGVEQYF.

This clonotype was counted a few times. V is TRBV3-1 and J is TRBJ1-4; D is unresolved. Germline V gives CDR1 LGHDT, CDR2 YNNKEL (reference sequence). CDR3 length equals 15 residues. V dropped 4 bases and J dropped 7 bases, with 16 bases sitting between them. CDR3 loop: CASSPRKGEGEKLFF. CDR3 DNA: TGTGCCAGCAGCCCCCGCAAGGGAGAGGGTGAAAAACTGTTTTTT.

This clonotype has a count of ten or more. This chain uses TRBV12-3 or TRBV12-4 with TRBJ1-5; no definite D call. The CDR3 sequence is 15 residues long. Trimming stripped 0 bases from V and 0 bases from J, with 6 bases between. CDR3 sequence reads: CASSLAGNSNQPQHF. CDR3 nucleotide sequence: TGTGCCAGCAGTTTAGCAGGGAATAGCAATCAGCCCCAGCATTTT.